This record concerns one TCR beta chain sequence. The germline gene is not matched at one end of the junction; a read error may be the cause. Researchers generated TCR beta cDNA from approximately 0.55 ug of total RNA, relying on a constant-region primer. Slightly modified ARM-PCR served as the procedure for the TCR beta libraries. These libraries came from three rounds of nested multiplex PCR. Amplification in the first two PCR rounds was performed using TRBV1-TRBV30 forward primers and a C-beta reverse primer for 10 cycles each. TCRdb reanalysed the multiplex PCR reads using MiXCR and keeps one entry per CDR3 protein. The repertoire consists of 55,000 to 70,000 distinct CDR3 sequences, with less than 75% occurring once and the leading ten covering roughly three fifths. The data were obtained in a study of tumor-infiltrating lymphocytes in primary liver carcinoma. Unsorted bulk tissue of about 19-33 mg yielded co-extracted RNA and DNA.

Germline-derived CDR1 and CDR2 are LGHNA and YNFKEQ. The length of the CDR3 is 18 residues. V usage is TRBV4-2 and J usage is TRBJ2-3, with 10 bases lining up with TRBD2. Sequenced input: liver tumor tissue from sampling region 2. The subset denotes: tumor region T2, inferior pole. This sequence originates from a man between 40 and 49 years old with primary liver carcinoma and hepatitis B virus infection. CDR3 amino acids: CAGSQVALLAGATNTQYF. CDR3 DNA sequence: TGTGCCGGCAGCCAAGTGGCGCTTCTAGCGGGAGCGACAAATACACAGTATTTT.